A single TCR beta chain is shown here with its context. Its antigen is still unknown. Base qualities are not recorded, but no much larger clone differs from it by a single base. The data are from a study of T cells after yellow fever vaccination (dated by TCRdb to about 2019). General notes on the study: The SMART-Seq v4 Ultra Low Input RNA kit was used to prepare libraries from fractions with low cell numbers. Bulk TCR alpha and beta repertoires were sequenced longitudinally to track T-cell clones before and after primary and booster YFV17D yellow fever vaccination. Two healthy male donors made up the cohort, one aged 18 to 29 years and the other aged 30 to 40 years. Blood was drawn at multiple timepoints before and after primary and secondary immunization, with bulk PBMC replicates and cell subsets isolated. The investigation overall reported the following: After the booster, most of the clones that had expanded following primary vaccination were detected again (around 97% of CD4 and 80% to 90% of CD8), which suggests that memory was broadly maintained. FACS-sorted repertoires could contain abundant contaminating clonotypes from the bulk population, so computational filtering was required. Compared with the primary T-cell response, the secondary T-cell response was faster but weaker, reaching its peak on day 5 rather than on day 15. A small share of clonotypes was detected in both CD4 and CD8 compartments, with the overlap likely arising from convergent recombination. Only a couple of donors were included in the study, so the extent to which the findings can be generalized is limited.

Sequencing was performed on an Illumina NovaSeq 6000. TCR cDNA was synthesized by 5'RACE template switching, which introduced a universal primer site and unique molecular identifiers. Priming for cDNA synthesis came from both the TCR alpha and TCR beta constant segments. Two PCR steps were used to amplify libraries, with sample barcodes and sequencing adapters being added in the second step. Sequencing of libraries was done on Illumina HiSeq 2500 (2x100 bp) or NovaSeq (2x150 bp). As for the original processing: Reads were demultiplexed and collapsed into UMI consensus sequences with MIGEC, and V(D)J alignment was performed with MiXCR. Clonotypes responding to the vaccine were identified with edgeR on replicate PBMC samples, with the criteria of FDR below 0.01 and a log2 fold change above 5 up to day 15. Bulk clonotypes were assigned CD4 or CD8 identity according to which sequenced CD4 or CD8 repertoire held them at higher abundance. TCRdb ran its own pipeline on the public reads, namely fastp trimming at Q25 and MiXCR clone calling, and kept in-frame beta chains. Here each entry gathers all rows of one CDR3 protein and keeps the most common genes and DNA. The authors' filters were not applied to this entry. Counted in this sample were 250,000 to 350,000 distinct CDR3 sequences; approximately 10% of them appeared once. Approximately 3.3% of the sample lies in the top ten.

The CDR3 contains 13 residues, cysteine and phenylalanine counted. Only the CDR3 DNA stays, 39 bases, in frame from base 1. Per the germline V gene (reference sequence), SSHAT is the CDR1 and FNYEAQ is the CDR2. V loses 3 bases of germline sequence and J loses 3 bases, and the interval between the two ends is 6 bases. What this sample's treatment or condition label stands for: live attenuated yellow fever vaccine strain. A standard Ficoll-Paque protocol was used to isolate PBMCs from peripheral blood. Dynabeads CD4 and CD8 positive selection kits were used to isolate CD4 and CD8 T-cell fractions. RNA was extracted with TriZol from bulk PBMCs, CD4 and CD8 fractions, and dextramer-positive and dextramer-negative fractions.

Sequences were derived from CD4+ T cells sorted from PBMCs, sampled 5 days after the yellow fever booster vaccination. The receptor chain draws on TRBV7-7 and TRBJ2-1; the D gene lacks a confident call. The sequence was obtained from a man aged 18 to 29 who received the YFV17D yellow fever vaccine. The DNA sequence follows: TGTGCCAGCAGCTTGACCAACTACAATGAGCAGTTCTTC. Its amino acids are CASSLTNYNEQFF.